This entry lists 27 T cell receptor beta chains sequenced from one sample in a study of identical twins. TCRdb reprocessed the 5' RACE reads via MiXCR and lists one record per CDR3 protein. The table lists 690,000 or so distinct CDR3 sequences, roughly 6.2% of them singletons, with 1.5% to 2% in the top ten. Sequencing was done on a sample of naive T cells sorted from blood. These receptors were obtained from a man younger than 35 in good health.

This clonotype was counted at least ten times. V usage is TRBV4-3 and J usage is TRBJ1-2; TRBD1 is a possible D gene (5 bases). Germline loops: CDR1 LGHNA, CDR2 YSLEER. V was cut by 0 bases and J by 3 bases, with 8 bases left in between. This CDR3 contains 14 residues. The CDR3 loop is CASSQDAGDYGYTF. The CDR3 DNA sequence: TGCGCCAGCAGCCAAGATGCGGGGGACTATGGCTACACCTTC.

This clonotype was counted ten times or more. The chain carries TRBV4-2 and TRBJ2-1; TRBD2 might be the D (5 bases). Germline V gene sequence: CDR1 LGHNA, CDR2 YNFKEQ. The CDR3 runs 15 residues. Trimming removed 0 bases from V and 4 bases from J, with 10 bases in between. In nucleotides, the CDR3 is TGTGCCAGCAGCCAAGACTGGACTGGATACAATGAGCAGTTCTTC. It is translated as CASSQDWTGYNEQFF.

Ten or more counts support this clonotype. The DNA of the CDR3 is TGTGCCAGCACCCGGACTAGCGGGAACAATGAGCAGTTCTTC. It specifies CASTRTSGNNEQFF. The J gene is TRBJ2-1, the V gene TRBV12-3 or TRBV12-4, with 12 bases lining up with TRBD2. V was clipped by 7 bases and J by 5 bases; unmatched bases: 3. The CDR3 spans 14 residues.

This clonotype occurred a few times. This chain links TRBV11-2 with TRBJ2-7; D possibly corresponds to TRBD1 (5 bases). The V and J ends lost 6 bases and 1 base respectively, with 13 bases between them. This CDR3 contains 14 residues. The germline V gene has CDR1 SGHAT and CDR2 FQNNGV. In DNA form, the CDR3 reads TGTGCCAGCAGGCCTAGGGGTCTGTCCTACGAGCAGTACTTC. It is translated as CASRPRGLSYEQYF.

This clonotype was seen ten or more times. This chain joins TRBV29-1 and TRBJ2-3, with D perhaps matching TRBD2 (6 bases). V was shortened by 7 bases and J by 1 base, with 6 bases between the two germline ends. Germline values: CDR1 SQVTM, CDR2 ANQGSEA. This CDR3 has 11 residues. CDR3 amino acids: CSGRGTDTQYF. CDR3 in DNA: TGCAGCGGGAGGGGCACAGATACGCAGTATTTT.

This chain connects TRBV7-9 to TRBJ1-4; D is ambiguous. This CDR3 is 14 amino acids long. The germline V gene encodes CDR1 SEHNR and CDR2 FQNEAQ (reference sequence). V gave up 1 base and J gave up 7 bases, with 10 bases separating them. The CDR3 DNA is TGTGCCAGCAGCTTAGAAGGAGGGCGTGAAAAACTGTTTTTT. It specifies CASSLEGGREKLFF. The variable domain in full, with the rest retrieved from reference TRBV7-9 and TRBJ1-4, is DTGVSQNPRHKITKRGQNVTFRCDPISEHNRLYWYRQTLGQGPEFLTYFQNEAQLEKSRLLSDRFSAERPKGSFSTLEIQRTEQGDSAMYLCASSLEGGREKLFFGSGTQLSVL.

This clonotype has more than one count but fewer than ten. The genes are TRBV7-2 and TRBJ2-7; 9 nucleotides align to TRBD2. CDR3 length: 14 residues. Per the germline V gene, CDR1 is SGHTA and CDR2 is FQGNSA. Trimming at V came to 0 bases and at J to 5 bases, leaving 2 bases not matched to a gene. The chain's CDR3 is CASSLARTSDEQYF. The CDR3 DNA reads TGTGCCAGCAGCTTAGCCCGGACTAGCGACGAGCAGTACTTC.

This clonotype was detected many times. The chain employs TRBV20-1 and TRBJ2-2, with TRBD2 matching over 11 bases. Germline assignment: CDR1 DFQATT and CDR2 SNEGSKA (reference sequence). This CDR3 contains 14 residues. V lost 6 bases and J lost 4; bases outside the gene matches: 4. As DNA, the CDR3 is TGCAGTGCCGTAGCGGGAGGGCCCACCGGGGAGCTGTTTTTT. It encodes CSAVAGGPTGELFF.

The J gene is TRBJ2-1, the V gene TRBV2; 8 bases match TRBD1. V trimming: 4 bases; J trimming: 7 bases; junction bases outside the gene matches: 6. The CDR3 length is 14 residues. Germline assignment: CDR1 SNHLY and CDR2 FYNNEI. The DNA of the CDR3 is TGTGCCAGCAGTGGGCAGGGGGCCGGGAATGAGCAGTTCTTC. Translation: CASSGQGAGNEQFF.

This clonotype has a count of ten or more. This chain connects TRBV13 to TRBJ2-1; the match to TRBD2 covers 7 bases. This CDR3 spans 13 amino acids. V gave up 0 bases and J gave up 15 bases; unmatched junction bases: 8. Germline V CDR1 and CDR2: PRHDT, FYEKMQ (reference sequence). CDR3: CASSLGHASGGFF. The CDR3 DNA reads as TGTGCCAGCAGCTTAGGTCACGCCTCGGGGGGGTTCTTC.

There are a few counts of this clonotype. The genes are TRBV14 and TRBJ1-3, with 7 nucleotides matching TRBD1. V shed 0 bases, J shed 7 bases, and the junction held 27 bases outside the gene matches. Looked up from germline, CDR1 is SGHDN and CDR2 is FVKESK. The CDR3 runs 22 residues. This CDR3 reads CASSQEMEGTAPALLWRNTIYF. In DNA, the CDR3 is TGTGCCAGCAGCCAAGAGATGGAGGGGACAGCCCCCGCTCTCCTCTGGAGGAACACCATATATTTT.

The chain links TRBV20-1 to TRBJ1-5; no definite D call. Trimming cost V 4 bases and J 0 bases, with 13 bases left between them. The CDR3 is 15 amino acids. The germline CDR1 and CDR2 sequences are DFQATT and SNEGSKA (reference sequence). CDR3 sequence reads: CSAIPTAYSNQPQHF. CDR3 nucleotide sequence: TGCAGTGCTATCCCCACAGCTTATAGCAATCAGCCCCAGCATTTT.

This clonotype was observed many times. The V and J genes are TRBV20-1 and TRBJ2-2; 8 bases are shared with TRBD2. V shed 4 bases, J shed 2 bases, and the junction held 3 bases outside the gene matches. CDR1 is DFQATT, CDR2 SNEGSKA, per germline (reference sequence). The CDR3 sequence is 14 residues long. CDR3 amino acids: CSATGLENTGELFF. The CDR3 nucleotides are TGCAGTGCTACGGGACTAGAAAACACCGGGGAGCTGTTTTTT.

This clonotype appeared many times. The CDR3 nucleotides are TGCAGCGCCGTGGGGGGGGGACGGGCTGAAGCTTTCTTT. This encodes CSAVGGGRAEAFF. V and J are TRBV29-1 and TRBJ1-1, with D perhaps TRBD1 (5 bases). The CDR3 runs to 13 residues. Between the trimmed V and J ends, which lost 7 bases and 6 bases, there was a span of 18 bases. Germline CDR1 is SQVTM and CDR2 is ANQGSEA.

This clonotype was seen at least ten times. The genes are TRBV6-1 and TRBJ2-7, with a possible D match to TRBD2 (6 bases). The CDR3 sequence is 12 residues long. Germline CDR1 MNHNS, CDR2 SASEGT. V was shortened by 6 bases and J by 4 bases, with 10 bases between the two germline ends. CDR3 sequence reads: CASSERGYEQYV. Here the CDR3 DNA reads TGTGCCAGCAGCGAACGGGGGTACGAGCAGTACGTC.

This clonotype was observed many times. The DNA for the CDR3 is TGCGCCAGCAGCACCCCGACAGGTCTCACAGATACGCAGTATTTT. Translating it yields CASSTPTGLTDTQYF. V gene TRBV5-1 combines with J gene TRBJ2-3; maybe TRBD1 (6 bases). Trimming took 4 bases from V and 2 from J, leaving 14 bases between them. Germline V gene lookup returns CDR1 SGHRS and CDR2 YFSETQ. The CDR3 spans 15 residues.

The chain employs TRBV3-1 and TRBJ2-3, with TRBD1 matching over 9 bases. The germline V gene encodes CDR1 LGHDT and CDR2 YNNKEL (reference sequence). This CDR3 comprises 17 residues. V trimming: 3 bases; J trimming: 5 bases; junction bases outside the gene matches: 12. DNA for the CDR3: TGTGCCAGCAGCCACTCCTGGACAGGGGTGGTAAGAGATACGCAGTATTTT. Its protein is CASSHSWTGVVRDTQYF.

This clonotype was seen ten or more times. V usage is TRBV5-6 and J usage is TRBJ2-3, with D perhaps TRBD1 or TRBD2 (7 bases each). Deletions cut 4 bases from V and 2 bases from J, with 14 bases between. The germline gives CDR1 SGHDT, CDR2 YYEEEE. The CDR3 is made up of 15 amino acids. This CDR3 is CASSPGGGNTDTQYF. In DNA form, the CDR3 reads TGTGCCAGCAGCCCAGGGGGGGGGAACACAGATACGCAGTATTTT.

This clonotype was seen a handful of times. The chain links TRBV20-1 to TRBJ2-1; no firm D call. Trimming pared 7 bases from V and 1 base from J, leaving 11 bases between. The CDR3 is 13 amino acids. Germline CDR1 is DFQATT and CDR2 is SNEGSKA (reference sequence). The CDR3 protein is CSVSADSYNEQFF. The CDR3 nucleotides read TGCAGTGTATCGGCTGATTCCTACAATGAGCAGTTCTTC.

In this sample, this clonotype turned up many times. V is TRBV4-2 and J is TRBJ2-5, with D possibly matching TRBD2 (6 bases). V was pared by 0 bases and J by 5 bases, with 10 bases between. Germline V gene lookup returns CDR1 LGHNA and CDR2 YNFKEQ. This CDR3 is 14 amino acids long. The DNA for the CDR3 is TGTGCCAGCAGCCAAGAGCGGGGTGGGGAGACCCAGTACTTC. Translating it yields CASSQERGGETQYF.

This clonotype was picked up many times. This chain joins TRBV10-3 and TRBJ1-3, with D uncertain. Per the germline V gene, CDR1 is ENHRY and CDR2 is SYGVKD. The CDR3 contains 14 residues. The V and J ends lost 9 bases and 0 bases respectively, with 12 bases between them. This CDR3 reads CAIQDGISGNTIYF. In DNA, the CDR3 is TGTGCCATTCAGGACGGGATCTCTGGAAACACCATATATTTT.

This clonotype occurred a few times. The chain carries TRBV7-9 and TRBJ2-5; 9 bases agree with TRBD2. This CDR3 comprises 15 residues. Germline CDR1 SEHNR, CDR2 FQNEAQ (reference sequence). Trimming took 5 bases from V and 7 from J; bases not matched to a gene: 11. CDR3 coding DNA: TGTGCCAGCAGCGGCAAAGGACTAGCGCCGGGGACCCAGTACTTC. Translating it yields CASSGKGLAPGTQYF.

The sample holds many counts of this clonotype. The rearrangement links TRBV6-1 to TRBJ1-5; D may be TRBD1 (5 bases). The CDR3 sequence is 13 residues long. In germline, CDR1 is MNHNS, CDR2 SASEGT. The ends were cut back, 6 bases at V and 2 bases at J, with 8 bases in the middle. The CDR3 region is CASRGGGNQPQHF. In nucleotides, the CDR3 is TGTGCCAGCAGGGGGGGTGGCAATCAGCCCCAGCATTTT.

This clonotype was detected ten times or more. The CDR3 DNA follows: TGTGCCAGCAGCGTAGGGGGGCGCAGGGATGAGACCCAGTACTTC. Residues: CASSVGGRRDETQYF. This sequence joins TRBV9 and TRBJ2-5; D perhaps matches TRBD1 (6 bases). CDR1 is SGDLS, CDR2 YYNGEE, per germline. Trimming took off 0 bases at V and 5 bases at J, with 14 bases between the two ends. The CDR3 is 15 amino acids.

This clonotype was detected many times. The chain combines TRBV20-1 with TRBJ2-1; 8 bases map to TRBD2. With 6 bases clipped from V and 2 bases from J, the junction kept 9 bases outside the gene matches. Germline loops: CDR1 DFQATT, CDR2 SNEGSKA (reference sequence). The CDR3 has 15 amino acids. The CDR3 sequence is CSARGAGGTYNEQFF. CDR3 DNA: TGCAGTGCAAGGGGCGCGGGAGGTACCTACAATGAGCAGTTCTTC.

The table lists this clonotype with a few counts. The chain employs TRBV11-2 and TRBJ2-1; the D is unclear. There are 16 residues in the CDR3. V lost 2 bases, J lost 0 bases, and 11 bases lay in between. CDR1 SGHAT and CDR2 FQNNGV come from the germline V gene. CDR3 in DNA: TGTGCCAGCAGCTTACTGCGGAGAAGCTCCTACAATGAGCAGTTCTTC. Its protein product is CASSLLRRSSYNEQFF.

This clonotype has more than one count but fewer than ten. V and J are TRBV5-1 and TRBJ2-1; D may be TRBD2 (5 bases). Germline CDR1 reads SGHRS; CDR2 reads YFSETQ. Trimming removed 4 bases from V and 0 bases from J, with 11 bases in between. This CDR3 is 15 amino acids long. CDR3 amino acids: CASSIRRISYNEQFF. The CDR3 DNA sequence: TGCGCCAGCAGCATTAGGAGGATCTCCTACAATGAGCAGTTCTTC.